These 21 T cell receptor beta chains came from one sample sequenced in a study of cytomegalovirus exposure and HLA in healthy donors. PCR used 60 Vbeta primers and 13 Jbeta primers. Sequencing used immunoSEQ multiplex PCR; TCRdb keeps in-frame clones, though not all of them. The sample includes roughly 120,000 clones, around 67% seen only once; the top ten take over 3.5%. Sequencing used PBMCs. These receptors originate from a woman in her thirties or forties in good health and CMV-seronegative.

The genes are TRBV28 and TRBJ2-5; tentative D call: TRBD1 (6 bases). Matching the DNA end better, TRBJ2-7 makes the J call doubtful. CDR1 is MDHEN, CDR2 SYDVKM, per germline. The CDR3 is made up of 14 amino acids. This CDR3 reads CASSTRQEVYEQYF. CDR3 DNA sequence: TGTGCCAGCAGTACCAGACAGGAGGTTTACGAGCAGTACTTC.

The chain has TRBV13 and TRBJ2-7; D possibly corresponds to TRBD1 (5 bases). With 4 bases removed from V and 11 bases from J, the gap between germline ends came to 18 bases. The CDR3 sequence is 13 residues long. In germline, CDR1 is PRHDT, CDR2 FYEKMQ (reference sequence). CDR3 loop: CASSYSQETREYF. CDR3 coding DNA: TGTGCCAGCAGCTATTCACAGGAGACCAGGGAGTACTTC.

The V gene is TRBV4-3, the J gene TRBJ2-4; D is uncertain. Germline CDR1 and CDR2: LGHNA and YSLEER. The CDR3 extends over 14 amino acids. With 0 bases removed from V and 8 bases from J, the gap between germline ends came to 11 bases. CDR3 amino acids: CASSQDQVSHIQYF. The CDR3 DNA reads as TGCGCCAGCAGCCAAGATCAGGTATCACACATTCAGTACTTC.

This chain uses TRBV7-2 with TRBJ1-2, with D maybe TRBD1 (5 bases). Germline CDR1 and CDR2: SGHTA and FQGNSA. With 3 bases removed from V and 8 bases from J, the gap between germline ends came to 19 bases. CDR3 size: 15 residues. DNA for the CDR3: TGTGCCAGCAGCTTTAGTATTAGTGGGGCGCGGGGCTACACCTTC. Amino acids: CASSFSISGARGYTF.

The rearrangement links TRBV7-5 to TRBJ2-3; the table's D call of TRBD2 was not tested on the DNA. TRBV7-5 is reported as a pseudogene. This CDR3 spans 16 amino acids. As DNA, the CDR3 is TGTGCCAGAAGCTTTCGCGGGAGAATCCTGGGAGATACGCAGTATTTT. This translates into CARSFRGRILGDTQYF.

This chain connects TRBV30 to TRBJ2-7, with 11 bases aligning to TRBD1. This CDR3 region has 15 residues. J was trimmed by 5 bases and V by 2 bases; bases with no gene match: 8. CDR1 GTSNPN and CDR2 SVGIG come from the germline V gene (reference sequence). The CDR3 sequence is CAWSPGTGGFHEQYF. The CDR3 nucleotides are TGTGCCTGGAGTCCGGGGACAGGGGGATTTCACGAGCAGTACTTC.

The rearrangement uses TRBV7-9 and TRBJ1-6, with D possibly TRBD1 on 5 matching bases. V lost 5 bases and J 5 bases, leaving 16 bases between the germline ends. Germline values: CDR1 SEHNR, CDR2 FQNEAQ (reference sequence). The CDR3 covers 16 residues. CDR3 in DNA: TGTGCCAGCAGCGAGCGTGGGGGGGGACATAATTCACCCCTCCACTTT. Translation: CASSERGGGHNSPLHF.

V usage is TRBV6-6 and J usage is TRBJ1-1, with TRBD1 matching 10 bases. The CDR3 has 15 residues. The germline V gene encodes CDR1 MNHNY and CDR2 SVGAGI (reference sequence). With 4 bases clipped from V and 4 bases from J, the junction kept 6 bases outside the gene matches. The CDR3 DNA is TGTGCCAGCAGTTCAACGGGACAGGGGAGCACTGAAGCTTTCTTT. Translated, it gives CASSSTGQGSTEAFF.

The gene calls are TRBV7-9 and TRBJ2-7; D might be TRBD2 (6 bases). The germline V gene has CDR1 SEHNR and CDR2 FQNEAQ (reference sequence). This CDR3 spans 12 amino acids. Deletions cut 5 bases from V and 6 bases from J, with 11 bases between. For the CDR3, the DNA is TGTGCCAGCAGCCAGCAGGAGGGCGAGCAGTACTTC. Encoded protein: CASSQQEGEQYF.

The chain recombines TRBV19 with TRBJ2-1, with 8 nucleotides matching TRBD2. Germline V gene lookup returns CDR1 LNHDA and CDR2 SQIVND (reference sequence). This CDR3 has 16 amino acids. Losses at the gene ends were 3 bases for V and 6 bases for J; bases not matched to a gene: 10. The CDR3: CASSMGGGGPGNEQFF. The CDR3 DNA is TGTGCCAGTAGTATGGGTGGCGGGGGGCCAGGCAATGAGCAGTTCTTC.

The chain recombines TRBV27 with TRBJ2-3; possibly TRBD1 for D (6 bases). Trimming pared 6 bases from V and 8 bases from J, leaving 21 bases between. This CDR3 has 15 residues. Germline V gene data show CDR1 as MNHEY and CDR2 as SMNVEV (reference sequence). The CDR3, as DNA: TGTGCCAGCAGCGGACCCGGGACACCCTCCGGTACGCAGTATTTT. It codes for CASSGPGTPSGTQYF.

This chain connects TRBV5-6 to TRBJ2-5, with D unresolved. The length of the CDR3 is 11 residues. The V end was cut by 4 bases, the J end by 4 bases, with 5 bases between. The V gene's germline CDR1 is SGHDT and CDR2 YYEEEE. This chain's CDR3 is CASSHTETQYF. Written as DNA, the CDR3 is TGTGCCAGCAGCCACACAGAGACCCAGTACTTC.

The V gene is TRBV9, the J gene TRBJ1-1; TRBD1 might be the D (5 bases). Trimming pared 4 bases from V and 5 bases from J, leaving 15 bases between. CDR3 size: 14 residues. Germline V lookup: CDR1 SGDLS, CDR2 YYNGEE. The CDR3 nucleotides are TGTGCCAGCAGCCCGCAATACAGGTGGACTGAAGCTTTCTTT. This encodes CASSPQYRWTEAFF.

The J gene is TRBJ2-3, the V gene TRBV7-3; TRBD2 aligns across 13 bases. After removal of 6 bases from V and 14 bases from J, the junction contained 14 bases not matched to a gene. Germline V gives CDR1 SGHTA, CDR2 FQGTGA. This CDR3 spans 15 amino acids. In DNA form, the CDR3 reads TGTGCCAGCAGTCAGACTAGCGGGGGGACCTACGGTCTGTATTTT. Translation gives CASSQTSGGTYGLYF.

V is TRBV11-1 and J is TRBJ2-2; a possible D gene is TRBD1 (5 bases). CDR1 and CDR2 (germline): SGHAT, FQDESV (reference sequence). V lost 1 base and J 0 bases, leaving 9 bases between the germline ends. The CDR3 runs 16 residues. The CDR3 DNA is TGTGCCAGCAGCTTAGTACAGGATCCGAACACCGGGGAGCTGTTTTTT. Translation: CASSLVQDPNTGELFF.

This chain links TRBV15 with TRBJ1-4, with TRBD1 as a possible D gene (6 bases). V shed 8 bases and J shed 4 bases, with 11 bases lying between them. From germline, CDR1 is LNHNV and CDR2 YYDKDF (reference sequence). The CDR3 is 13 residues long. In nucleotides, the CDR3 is TGTGCCACCGGGGGCAGGAATAATGAAAAACTGTTTTTT. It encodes CATGGRNNEKLFF.

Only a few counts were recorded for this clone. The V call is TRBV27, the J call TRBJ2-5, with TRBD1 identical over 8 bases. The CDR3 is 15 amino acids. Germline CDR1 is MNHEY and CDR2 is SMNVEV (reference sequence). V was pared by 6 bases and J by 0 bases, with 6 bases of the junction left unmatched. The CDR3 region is CASRVTGVYQETQYF. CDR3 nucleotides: TGTGCCAGCAGAGTGACAGGGGTTTACCAAGAGACCCAGTACTTC.

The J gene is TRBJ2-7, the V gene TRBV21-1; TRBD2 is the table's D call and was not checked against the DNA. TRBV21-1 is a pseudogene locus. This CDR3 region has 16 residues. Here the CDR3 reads CASAPKGLADTYEQYF. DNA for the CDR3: TGTGCCAGCGCCCCGAAAGGGCTAGCGGATACCTACGAGCAGTACTTC.

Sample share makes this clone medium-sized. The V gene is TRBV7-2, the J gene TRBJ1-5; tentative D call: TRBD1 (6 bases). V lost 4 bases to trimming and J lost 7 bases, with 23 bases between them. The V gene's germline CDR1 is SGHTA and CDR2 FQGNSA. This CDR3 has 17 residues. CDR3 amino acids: CASSWLFKDSDSQPQHF. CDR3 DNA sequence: TGTGCCAGCAGCTGGCTATTCAAGGACAGCGACAGCCAGCCCCAGCATTTT.

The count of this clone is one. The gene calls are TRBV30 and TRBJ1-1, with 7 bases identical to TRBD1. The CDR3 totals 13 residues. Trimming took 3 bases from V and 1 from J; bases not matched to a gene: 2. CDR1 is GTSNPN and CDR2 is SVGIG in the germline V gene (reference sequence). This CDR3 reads CAWRGQANTEAFF. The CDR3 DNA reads TGTGCCTGGAGAGGACAGGCGAACACTGAAGCTTTCTTT.

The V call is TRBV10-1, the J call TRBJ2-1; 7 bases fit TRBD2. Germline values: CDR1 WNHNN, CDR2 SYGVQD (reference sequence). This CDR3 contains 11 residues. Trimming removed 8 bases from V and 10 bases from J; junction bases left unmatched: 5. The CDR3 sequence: CASLRLAEQFF. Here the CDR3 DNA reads TGCGCCAGCTTACGACTAGCCGAGCAGTTCTTC.